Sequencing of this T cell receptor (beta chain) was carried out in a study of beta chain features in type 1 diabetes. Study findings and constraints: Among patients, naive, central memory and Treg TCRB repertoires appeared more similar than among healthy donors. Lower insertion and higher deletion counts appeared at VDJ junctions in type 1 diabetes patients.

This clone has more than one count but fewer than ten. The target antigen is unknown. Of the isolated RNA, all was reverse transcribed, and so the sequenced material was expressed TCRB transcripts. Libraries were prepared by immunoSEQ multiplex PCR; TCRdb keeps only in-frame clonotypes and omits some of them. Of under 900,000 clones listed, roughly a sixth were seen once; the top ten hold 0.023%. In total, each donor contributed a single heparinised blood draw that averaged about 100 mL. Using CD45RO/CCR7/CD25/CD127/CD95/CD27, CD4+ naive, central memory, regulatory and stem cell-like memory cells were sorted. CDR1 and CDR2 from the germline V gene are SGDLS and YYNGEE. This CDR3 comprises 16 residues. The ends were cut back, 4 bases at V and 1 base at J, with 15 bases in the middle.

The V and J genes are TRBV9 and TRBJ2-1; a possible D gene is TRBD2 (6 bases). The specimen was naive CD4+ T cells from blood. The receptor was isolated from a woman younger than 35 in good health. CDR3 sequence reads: CASSPQVGGSYNEQFF. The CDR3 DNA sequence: TGTGCCAGCAGCCCCCAGGTGGGGGGTTCCTACAATGAGCAGTTCTTC.